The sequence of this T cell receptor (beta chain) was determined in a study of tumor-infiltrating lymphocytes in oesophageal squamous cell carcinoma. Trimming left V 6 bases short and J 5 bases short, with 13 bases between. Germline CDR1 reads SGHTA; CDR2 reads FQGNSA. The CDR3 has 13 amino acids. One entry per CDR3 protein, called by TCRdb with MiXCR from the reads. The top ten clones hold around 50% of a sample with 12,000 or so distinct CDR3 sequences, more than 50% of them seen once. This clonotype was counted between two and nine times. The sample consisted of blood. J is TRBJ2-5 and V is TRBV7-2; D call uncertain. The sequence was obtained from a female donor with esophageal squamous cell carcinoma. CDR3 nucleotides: TGTGCCAGCAGTAACGCCGCGGCGGAGACCCAGTACTTC. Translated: CASSNAAAETQYF.